This section outlines one T cell receptor (beta chain) sequence together with its context. The CDR3 contains 15 residues. Trimming stripped 6 bases from V and 6 bases from J, with 17 bases between. Looked up from germline, CDR1 is SNHLY and CDR2 is FYNNEI. This entry comes from a study of blood T cell repertoires in COVID-19. Study details: T cells, B-cell-depleted T cells, or PBMCs provided the cDNA or gDNA that served as material.

The study assigned cohorts using participant-reported clinical history. Using immunoSEQ multiplex PCR, the repertoire was profiled, and TCRdb retains in-frame clones only, with some absent. The table has approximately 190,000 clones, around 83% seen once. The sequencing input was PBMCs or T cells enriched from blood (not recorded which). V and J are TRBV2 and TRBJ1-4; D might be TRBD1 (6 bases). The sequence came from a young woman who had been exposed to COVID-19. This CDR3 is CASRGARGGDEKLFF. The CDR3, as DNA: TGTGCCAGCAGGGGTGCAAGGGGGGGAGATGAAAAACTGTTTTTT.